The 21 T cell receptor beta chains listed next were all sequenced from one sample in a study of early T cells in non-severe SARS-CoV-2 infection. TCRdb re-called the 5' RACE reads with MiXCR, one entry per CDR3 protein. The sample holds 50,000 to 75,000 distinct CDR3 sequences; around 12% are singletons and the top ten take about 1%. The material sequenced was whole blood, taken at baseline. The origin of the receptors is an adult who was a healthcare worker with PCR-confirmed SARS-CoV-2 infection or an uninfected control (not recorded which). The donor label of this sample is uncertain.

This clonotype was counted only a few times. This chain uses TRBV12-3 or TRBV12-4 with TRBJ1-2; 8 bases are shared with TRBD1. V was pared by 5 bases and J by 6 bases, with 5 bases of the junction left unmatched. CDR3 length equals 13 residues. CDR3 coding DNA: TGTGCCAGCAGTCGGACAGGGACCCATGGCTACACCTTC. This codes for CASSRTGTHGYTF.

The chain combines TRBV5-1 with TRBJ2-3; TRBD1 matches at 7 bases. V gave up 6 bases and J gave up 1 base; unmatched junction bases: 11. The V gene's germline CDR1 is SGHRS and CDR2 YFSETQ. There are 16 residues in the CDR3. This CDR3 reads CASNGQASSGTDTQYF. CDR3 nucleotide sequence: TGCGCCAGCAATGGACAGGCTAGTTCGGGCACAGATACGCAGTATTTT.

V usage is TRBV5-1 and J usage is TRBJ2-5, with D tentatively TRBD1 (6 bases). V was shortened by 3 bases and J by 5 bases, with 17 bases between the two germline ends. The CDR3 length is 15 residues. Germline CDR1 is SGHRS and CDR2 is YFSETQ. CDR3 nucleotide sequence: TGCGCCAGCAGCTCGGGGCTGGGGGCCCTGGAGACCCAGTACTTC. It yields the protein CASSSGLGALETQYF.

V is TRBV5-1 and J is TRBJ2-3, with 7 bases identical to TRBD1. The CDR3 has 16 amino acids. Germline V CDR1 and CDR2: SGHRS, YFSETQ. Losses at the gene ends were 0 bases for V and 3 bases for J; bases not matched to a gene: 7. The CDR3 loop reads CASSLDSVRGTDTQYF. Written as DNA, the CDR3 is TGCGCCAGCAGCTTGGATTCGGTCAGGGGGACAGATACGCAGTATTTT.

This rearrangement joins TRBV28 to TRBJ2-3; TRBD2 matches 7 bases. V lost 2 bases, J lost 4 bases, and 3 bases stayed unmatched. Germline V lookup: CDR1 MDHEN, CDR2 SYDVKM. This CDR3 comprises 14 residues. The CDR3 sequence: CASSLRGDSDTQYF. The DNA for the CDR3 is TGTGCCAGCAGTTTACGGGGGGACTCAGATACGCAGTATTTT.

The V and J genes are TRBV5-1 and TRBJ2-3, with 7 nucleotides matching TRBD1. Germline V gene lookup returns CDR1 SGHRS and CDR2 YFSETQ. V was pared by 2 bases and J by 3 bases, with 9 bases of the junction left unmatched. The CDR3 runs to 16 residues. The CDR3 here is CASSFTRQGRTDTQYF. The DNA of the CDR3 is TGCGCCAGCAGCTTCACACGACAGGGCCGGACAGATACGCAGTATTTT.

A few counts support this clonotype. The chain uses TRBV5-8 and TRBJ2-7; maybe TRBD2 (5 bases). CDR3 length equals 15 residues. Germline CDR1 and CDR2: SGHTS and YDEGEE. V was shortened by 4 bases and J by 4 bases, with 18 bases between the two germline ends. CDR3 residues: CASSPVMGRPYEQYV. In DNA form, the CDR3 reads TGTGCCAGCAGCCCCGTCATGGGGAGACCTTACGAGCAGTACGTC.

This clonotype was recorded a few times. The rearrangement links TRBV12-3 or TRBV12-4 to TRBJ2-3; TRBD1 aligns across 7 bases. The trim removed 6 bases at V and 0 bases at J, leaving 12 bases unmatched. The CDR3 covers 17 residues. The CDR3 DNA reads TGTGCCAGCAGAGAGACAGGGTCATCCCTTAGCACAGATACGCAGTATTTT. Protein product: CASRETGSSLSTDTQYF.

The chain recombines TRBV7-8 with TRBJ1-6; tentatively, D is TRBD1 (5 bases). The CDR3 is made up of 20 amino acids. Trimming removed 6 bases from V and 0 bases from J, with 24 bases in between. Germline V gene sequence: CDR1 SGHVS, CDR2 FQNEAQ. The CDR3 DNA reads TGTGCCAGCAGTCAAAACAAACTTTCGGGGCAGAGCTCCTATAATTCACCCCTCCACTTT. Its protein is CASSQNKLSGQSSYNSPLHF.

This clonotype was seen a few times. This chain links TRBV18 with TRBJ2-3, with 10 bases aligning to TRBD2. The CDR3 loop spans 16 amino acids. J gave up 1 base and V 3 bases, and 4 bases lay outside the gene matches. Germline V gene lookup returns CDR1 KGHSH and CDR2 LQKENI. The DNA of the CDR3 is TGTGCCAGCTCACCCCGGACTAGCGGAGGCACAGATACGCAGTATTTT. It is translated as CASSPRTSGGTDTQYF.

This rearrangement joins TRBV11-2 to TRBJ2-2, with 8 positions matching TRBD1. With 3 bases clipped from V and 6 bases from J, the junction kept 3 bases outside the gene matches. Germline CDR1 and CDR2: SGHAT and FQNNGV. This CDR3 has 14 amino acids. The CDR3 coding sequence is TGTGCCAGCAGCTTGTCACAGGGGGCCGGGGAGCTGTTTTTT. It is translated as CASSLSQGAGELFF.

The chain couples TRBV6-5 to TRBJ1-4, with 7 bases lining up with TRBD1. From germline, CDR1 is MNHEY and CDR2 SVGAGI. V gave up 4 bases and J gave up 7 bases; unmatched junction bases: 6. The length of the CDR3 is 14 residues. The CDR3 spells CASSSDRAIEKLFF. The CDR3 nucleotides read TGTGCCAGCAGTTCCGACAGGGCTATTGAAAAACTGTTTTTT.

This clonotype was detected only a few times. The chain employs TRBV24-1 and TRBJ2-2; D possibly uses TRBD1 or TRBD2 (5 bases each). The V gene's germline CDR1 is KGHDR and CDR2 SFDVKD. With 5 bases removed from V and 0 bases from J, the gap between germline ends came to 9 bases. The CDR3 is 15 residues long. CDR3: CATSVTGPNTGELFF. Here the CDR3 DNA reads TGTGCCACCAGTGTTACGGGGCCGAACACCGGGGAGCTGTTTTTT.

V and J are TRBV19 and TRBJ1-2; D gene ambiguous. The ends were cut back, 3 bases at V and 8 bases at J, with 13 bases in the middle. CDR1 is LNHDA and CDR2 is SQIVND in the germline V gene (reference sequence). There are 13 residues in the CDR3. The CDR3 reads CASSITSGFGYTF. The CDR3 DNA reads TGTGCCAGTAGTATTACTTCCGGCTTCGGCTACACCTTC.

This clonotype was observed many times. The chain carries TRBV10-1 and TRBJ1-1; D may be TRBD1 (5 bases). The CDR3 is 15 residues long. Germline values: CDR1 WNHNN, CDR2 SYGVQD (reference sequence). V shed 3 bases and J shed 6 bases, with 17 bases lying between them. The CDR3, as DNA: TGCGCCAGCAGTGAAACTCTGGGGCACAGAGCTGAAGCTTTCTTT. Its protein product is CASSETLGHRAEAFF.

J is TRBJ1-5 and V is TRBV2, with 8 bases aligning to TRBD1. The CDR3 covers 15 residues. CDR1 is SNHLY, CDR2 FYNNEI, per germline. J lost 3 bases, V lost 4 bases, and 5 bases had no gene match. The CDR3 bases are TGTGCCAGCAGTGGGCAGGGGGCGTACAATCAGCCCCAGCATTTT. Protein sequence: CASSGQGAYNQPQHF.

The rearrangement joins TRBV20-1 to TRBJ2-7; no reliable D call. Germline V CDR1 and CDR2: DFQATT, SNEGSKA (reference sequence). CDR3 length: 12 amino acids. Trimming took off 6 bases at V and 1 base at J, with 10 bases between the two ends. For the CDR3, the DNA is TGCAGTGCCTCGGACGGTTCCTACGAGCAGTACGTC. The encoded protein is CSASDGSYEQYV.

The J gene is TRBJ2-2, the V gene TRBV15, with 13 bases fitting TRBD2. The CDR3 has 17 residues. CDR1 is LNHNV and CDR2 is YYDKDF in the germline V gene (reference sequence). V trimming: 1 base; J trimming: 1 base; junction bases outside the gene matches: 0. DNA for the CDR3: TGTGCCACCAGCAGAGGACTAGCGGGGGGGAACACCGGGGAGCTGTTTTTT. It encodes CATSRGLAGGNTGELFF.

This clonotype has more than one count but fewer than ten. The CDR3: CASSWDPARYSNQPQHF. The CDR3 region has the DNA TGTGCCAGTAGCTGGGACCCGGCCAGATATAGCAATCAGCCCCAGCATTTT. This chain uses TRBV19 with TRBJ1-5; TRBD1 is a possible D gene (5 bases). Germline CDR1 and CDR2: LNHDA and SQIVND (reference sequence). The CDR3 loop spans 17 amino acids. The V gene lost 6 bases and the J gene lost 0 bases, with 18 bases spanning the gap.

This clonotype was recorded at least ten times. The J gene is TRBJ2-3, the V gene TRBV7-6, with D hard to call. Germline loops: CDR1 SGHVS, CDR2 FNYEAQ. The CDR3 runs 13 residues. V shed 4 bases and J shed 4 bases, with 9 bases lying between them. CDR3 protein: CASSSVRADTQYF. CDR3 in DNA: TGTGCCAGCAGCTCAGTTCGTGCAGATACGCAGTATTTT.

The V and J genes are TRBV6-1 and TRBJ2-4; TRBD2 matches 7 bases. The CDR3 is made up of 14 amino acids. Germline loops: CDR1 MNHNS, CDR2 SASEGT. V shed 0 bases, J shed 8 bases, and the junction held 4 bases outside the gene matches. CDR3 amino acids: CASSEAVTSDIQYF. The CDR3 DNA sequence: TGTGCCAGCAGTGAAGCTGTAACTAGCGACATTCAGTACTTC.